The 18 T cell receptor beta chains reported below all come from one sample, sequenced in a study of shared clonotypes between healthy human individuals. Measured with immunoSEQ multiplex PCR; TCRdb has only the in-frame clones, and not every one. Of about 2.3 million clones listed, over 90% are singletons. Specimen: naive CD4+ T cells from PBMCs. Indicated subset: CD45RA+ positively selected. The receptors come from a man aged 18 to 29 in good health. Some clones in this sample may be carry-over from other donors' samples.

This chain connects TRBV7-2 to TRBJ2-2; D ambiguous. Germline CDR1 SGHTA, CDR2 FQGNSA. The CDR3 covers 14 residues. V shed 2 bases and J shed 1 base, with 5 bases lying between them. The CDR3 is CASSLSVNTGELFF. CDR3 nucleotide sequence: TGTGCCAGCAGCTTATCAGTGAACACCGGGGAGCTGTTTTTT.

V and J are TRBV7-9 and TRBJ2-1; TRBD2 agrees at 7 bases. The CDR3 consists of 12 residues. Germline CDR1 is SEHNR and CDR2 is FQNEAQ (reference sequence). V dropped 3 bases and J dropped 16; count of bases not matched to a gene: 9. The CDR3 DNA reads TGTGCCAGCAGCTTCCGGACTAGTTGGTATTTCTTC. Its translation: CASSFRTSWYFF.

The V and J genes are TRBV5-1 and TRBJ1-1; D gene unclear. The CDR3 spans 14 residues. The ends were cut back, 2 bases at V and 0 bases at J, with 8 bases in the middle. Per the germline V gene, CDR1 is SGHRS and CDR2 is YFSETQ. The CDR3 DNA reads TGCGCCAGCAGCTTTGACGGCGTGAACACTGAAGCTTTCTTT. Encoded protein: CASSFDGVNTEAFF.

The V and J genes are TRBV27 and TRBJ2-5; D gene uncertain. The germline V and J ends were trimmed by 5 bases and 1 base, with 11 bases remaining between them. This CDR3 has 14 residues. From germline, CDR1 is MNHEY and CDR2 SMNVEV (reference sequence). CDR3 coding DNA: TGTGCCAGCAGTAATAGCCAAACCCAAGAGACCCAGTACTTC. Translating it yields CASSNSQTQETQYF.

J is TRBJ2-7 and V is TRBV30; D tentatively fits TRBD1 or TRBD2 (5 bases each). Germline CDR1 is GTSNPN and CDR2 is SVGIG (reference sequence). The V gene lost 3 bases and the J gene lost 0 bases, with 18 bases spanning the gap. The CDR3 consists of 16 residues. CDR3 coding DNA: TGTGCCTGGAGACCCCTCCTGGCAGGGAGCTCCTACGAGCAGTACTTC. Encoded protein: CAWRPLLAGSSYEQYF.

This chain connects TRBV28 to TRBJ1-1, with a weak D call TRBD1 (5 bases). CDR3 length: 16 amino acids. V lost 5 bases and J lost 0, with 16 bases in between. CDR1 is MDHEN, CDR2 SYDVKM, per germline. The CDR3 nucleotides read TGTGCCAGCAGTATTCCAACAGGAGCCATGAACACTGAAGCTTTCTTT. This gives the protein CASSIPTGAMNTEAFF.

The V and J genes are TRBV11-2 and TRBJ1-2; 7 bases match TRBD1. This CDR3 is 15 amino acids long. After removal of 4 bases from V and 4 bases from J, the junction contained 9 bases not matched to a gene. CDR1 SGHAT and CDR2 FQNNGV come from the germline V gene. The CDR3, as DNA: TGTGCCAGCAGCTCTCCCAACAGGGGAGGCTATGGCTACACCTTC. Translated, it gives CASSSPNRGGYGYTF. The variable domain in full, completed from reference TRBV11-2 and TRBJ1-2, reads EAGVAQSPRYKIIEKRQSVAFWCNPISGHATLYWYQQILGQGPKLLIQFQNNGVVDDSQLPKDRFSAERLKGVDSTLKIQPAKLEDSAVYLCASSSPNRGGYGYTFGSGTRLTVV.

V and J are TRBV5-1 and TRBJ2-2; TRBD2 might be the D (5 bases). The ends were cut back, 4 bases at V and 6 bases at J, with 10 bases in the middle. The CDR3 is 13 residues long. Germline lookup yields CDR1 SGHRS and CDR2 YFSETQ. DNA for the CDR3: TGCGCCAGCAGCCCGTCGGAGGCCGGGGAGCTGTTTTTT. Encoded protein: CASSPSEAGELFF.

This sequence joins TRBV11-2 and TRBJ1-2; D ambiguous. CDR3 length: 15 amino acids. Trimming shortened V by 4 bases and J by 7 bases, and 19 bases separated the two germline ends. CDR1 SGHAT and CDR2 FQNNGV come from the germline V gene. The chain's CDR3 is CASSYPRSLPTGYTF. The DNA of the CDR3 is TGTGCCAGCAGCTACCCGAGGAGCCTTCCCACTGGCTACACCTTC.

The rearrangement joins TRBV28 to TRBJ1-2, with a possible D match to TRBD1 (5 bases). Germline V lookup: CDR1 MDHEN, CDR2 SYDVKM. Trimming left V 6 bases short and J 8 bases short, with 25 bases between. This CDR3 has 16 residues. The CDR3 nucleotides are TGTGCCAGCAGCCCACGTTTTGGGTTTGGGGGGTTGGGCTACACCTTC. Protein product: CASSPRFGFGGLGYTF.

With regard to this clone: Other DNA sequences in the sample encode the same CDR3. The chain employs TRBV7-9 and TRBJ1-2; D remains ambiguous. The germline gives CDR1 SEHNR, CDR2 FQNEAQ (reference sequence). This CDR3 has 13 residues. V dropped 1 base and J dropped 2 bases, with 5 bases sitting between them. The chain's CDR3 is CASSLGLNYGYTF. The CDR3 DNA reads TGTGCCAGCAGCTTAGGCCTAAACTATGGCTACACCTTC.

Here the CDR3 DNA reads TGTGCCAGCAGTCTCTTTTCCGGGACCCTCGCCCCGAACATTCAGTACTTC. Protein: CASSLFSGTLAPNIQYF. The chain uses TRBV27 and TRBJ2-4; the D gene could be TRBD1 or TRBD2 (5 bases each). CDR1 is MNHEY and CDR2 is SMNVEV in the germline V gene (reference sequence). V lost 5 bases, J lost 7 bases, and 24 bases lay in between. The CDR3 is made up of 17 amino acids.

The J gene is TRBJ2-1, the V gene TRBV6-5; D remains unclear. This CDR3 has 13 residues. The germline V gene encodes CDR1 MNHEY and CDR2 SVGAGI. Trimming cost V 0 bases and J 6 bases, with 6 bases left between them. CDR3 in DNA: TGTGCCAGCAGTTACTCGACTCGCAATGAGCAGTTCTTC. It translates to CASSYSTRNEQFF.

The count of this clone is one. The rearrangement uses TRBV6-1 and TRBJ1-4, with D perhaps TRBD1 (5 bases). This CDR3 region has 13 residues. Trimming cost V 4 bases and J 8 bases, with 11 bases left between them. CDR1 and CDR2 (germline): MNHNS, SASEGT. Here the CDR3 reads CASSGGWDEKLFF. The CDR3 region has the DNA TGTGCCAGCAGTGGGGGGTGGGACGAAAAACTGTTTTTT.

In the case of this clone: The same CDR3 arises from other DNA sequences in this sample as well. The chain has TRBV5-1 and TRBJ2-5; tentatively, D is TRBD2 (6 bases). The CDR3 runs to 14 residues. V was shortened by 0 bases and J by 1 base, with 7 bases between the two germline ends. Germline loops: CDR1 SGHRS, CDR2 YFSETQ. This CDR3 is CASSLGGAQETQYF. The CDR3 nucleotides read TGCGCCAGCAGCTTGGGCGGGGCCCAAGAGACCCAGTACTTC.

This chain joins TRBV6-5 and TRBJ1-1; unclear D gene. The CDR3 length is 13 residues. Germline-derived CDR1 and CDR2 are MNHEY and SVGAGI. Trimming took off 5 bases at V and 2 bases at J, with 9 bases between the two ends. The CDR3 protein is CASSGRINTEAFF. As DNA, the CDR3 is TGTGCCAGCAGTGGCCGGATTAACACTGAAGCTTTCTTT.

As DNA, the CDR3 is TGTGCCAGCAGCGCCCGGACTAGCGGGAGACGAGATACGCAGTATTTT. Translated: CASSARTSGRRDTQYF. The chain combines TRBV7-2 with TRBJ2-3, with 13 positions matching TRBD2. CDR3 length equals 16 residues. Germline assignment: CDR1 SGHTA and CDR2 FQGNSA. J lost 5 bases, V lost 5 bases, and 7 bases had no gene match. Based on the CDR3 plus reference TRBV7-2 and TRBJ2-3, the full variable domain is GAGVSQSPSNKVTEKGKDVELRCDPISGHTALYWYRQSLGQGLEFLIYFQGNSAPDKSGLPSDRFSAERTGGSVSTLTIQRTQQEDSAVYLCASSARTSGRRDTQYFGPGTRLTVL.

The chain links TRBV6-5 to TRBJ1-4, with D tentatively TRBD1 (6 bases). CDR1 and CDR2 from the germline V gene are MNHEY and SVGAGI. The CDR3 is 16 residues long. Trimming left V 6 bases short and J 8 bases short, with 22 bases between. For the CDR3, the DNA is TGTGCCAGCAGATACAATATACAGGGTGGATGGGAAAAACTGTTTTTT. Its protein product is CASRYNIQGGWEKLFF.